The 6 T cell receptor beta chains reported below all come from one sample, sequenced in a study of post-analysis software for immune sequencing data. Study-level results: Patients carried 5 or 6 TRBV segments more frequently than controls did, and TRBV5-6, TRBV5-1 and TRBV20-1 were among them.

TCR beta cDNA libraries had unique molecular identifiers. One entry per CDR3 protein, called by TCRdb with MiXCR from the PCR reads. The data contain about 430,000 distinct CDR3 sequences, roughly 38% of them seen just once; the ten biggest clones take up approximately 7.7%. Their recognized antigens are unknown. The sequenced sample consisted of blood. The receptor source for this set is a girl aged 2-10 years with multiple sclerosis.

This chain joins TRBV20-1 and TRBJ2-3; D unresolved. The CDR3 consists of 17 residues. The V and J ends lost 5 bases and 0 bases respectively, with 21 bases between them. Looked up from germline, CDR1 is DFQATT and CDR2 is SNEGSKA (reference sequence). The CDR3 sequence is CSAGARRAVSSTDTQYF. In DNA form, the CDR3 reads TGCAGTGCTGGAGCTCGTCGCGCAGTTTCTAGCACAGATACGCAGTATTTT.

The chain links TRBV28 to TRBJ1-1; D gene ambiguous. This CDR3 has 14 residues. Deletions cut 1 base from V and 0 bases from J, with 6 bases between. Germline V gene data show CDR1 as MDHEN and CDR2 as SYDVKM. CDR3 DNA: TGTGCCAGCAGTTTATTTGGGTTGAACACTGAAGCTTTCTTT. Protein product: CASSLFGLNTEAFF. The variable domain in full, with the rest retrieved from reference TRBV28 and TRBJ1-1, is DVKVTQSSRYLVKRTGEKVFLECVQDMDHENMFWYRQDPGLGLRLIYFSYDVKMKEKGDIPEGYSVSREKKERFSLILESASTNQTSMYLCASSLFGLNTEAFFGQGTRLTVV.

The chain recombines TRBV19 with TRBJ2-1, with 8 bases identical to TRBD2. The V segment lost 3 bases and the J segment 6 bases; nucleotides outside the gene matches: 10. The CDR3 loop spans 16 amino acids. Germline CDR1 LNHDA, CDR2 SQIVND (reference sequence). CDR3 DNA sequence: TGTGCCAGTAGTATTAAGAACGGGAGGGCCTTCAATGAGCAGTTCTTC. This encodes CASSIKNGRAFNEQFF.

The V and J genes are TRBV15 and TRBJ2-4, with D perhaps matching TRBD1 (6 bases). This CDR3 region has 14 residues. The V gene's germline CDR1 is LNHNV and CDR2 YYDKDF (reference sequence). The V and J ends lost 1 base and 6 bases respectively, with 10 bases between them. CDR3 nucleotide sequence: TGTGCCACCAGCAGAGTTAGCAGGGGAAACATTCAGTACTTC. The encoded protein is CATSRVSRGNIQYF.

This clonotype was found a few times. This sequence joins TRBV5-5 and TRBJ1-2; possible D gene TRBD1, 5 bases. The V end was cut by 2 bases, the J end by 4 bases, with 9 bases between. This CDR3 comprises 13 residues. Germline V gene sequence: CDR1 SGHKS, CDR2 YYEKEE (reference sequence). DNA for the CDR3: TGTGCCAGCAGCTTCCGGGGGGTCTATGGCTACACCTTC. Its translation is CASSFRGVYGYTF.

V is TRBV12-3 or TRBV12-4 and J is TRBJ2-3; 10 bases fit TRBD1. J was trimmed by 6 bases and V by 6 bases; bases with no gene match: 9. The CDR3 sequence is 15 residues long. The DNA for the CDR3 is TGTGCCAGCAGCCCGTGGGGACAGGGGCCCGATACGCAGTATTTT. This translates into CASSPWGQGPDTQYF.